This T cell receptor beta chain came from a study of blood T cell repertoires in COVID-19. Study information: From T cells, B-cell-depleted T cells, or PBMCs came the material, which was cDNA or gDNA.

The protocol was immunoSEQ multiplex PCR, while the TCRdb copy is restricted to in-frame clones and leaves out a portion. Here the sample spans fewer than 500,000 clones, approximately 88% being singletons. This clone came up a few times. The germline V gene has CDR1 LNHDA and CDR2 SQIVND (reference sequence). The V gene lost 5 bases and the J gene lost 0 bases, with 13 bases spanning the gap. CDR3 length equals 15 residues. This receptor was obtained from a woman in her twenties or thirties with acute COVID-19. The material sequenced was PBMCs or T cells enriched from blood (not recorded which). The rearrangement uses TRBV19 and TRBJ1-1, with D perhaps TRBD1 (6 bases). The CDR3 loop reads CASSYQGTLNTEAFF. The CDR3 DNA follows: TGTGCCAGTAGTTACCAGGGGACATTGAACACTGAAGCTTTCTTT.